Reported below is one T cell receptor (beta chain). The V gene's germline CDR1 is ENHRY and CDR2 SYGVKD. Unmatched junction bases numbered 7, after V lost 2 bases and J lost 4 bases. The CDR3 totals 17 residues. The record originates from a study of blood T cell repertoires in COVID-19. Study-wide background: Samples representing acute and convalescent COVID-19 were sourced from the United States, Italy and Spain. PBMCs, B-cell-depleted T cells, or T cells were the source of the cDNA or gDNA that made up the material.

Original data processing: For nucleated cells, counts were estimated from reference gene primer amplification. Profiling relied on immunoSEQ multiplex PCR, and the TCRdb table lists in-frame clones only, not all of them. The V and J calls and the clone size are those of that table, but D and trimming were determined from the DNA. The data contain 390,000 or so clones, 80% to 90% of them seen just once; the ten biggest clones take up 1.4%. The TCR comes from a woman aged 25 to 45 with active or convalescent COVID-19. The chain employs TRBV10-3 and TRBJ1-5, with 11 bases that match TRBD1. Sequences were obtained from peripheral blood. CDR3 DNA: TGTGCCATCAGTGAGGGACAGGGGGCCAACGTTAATCAGCCCCAGCATTTT. Amino acid sequence: CAISEGQGANVNQPQHF.